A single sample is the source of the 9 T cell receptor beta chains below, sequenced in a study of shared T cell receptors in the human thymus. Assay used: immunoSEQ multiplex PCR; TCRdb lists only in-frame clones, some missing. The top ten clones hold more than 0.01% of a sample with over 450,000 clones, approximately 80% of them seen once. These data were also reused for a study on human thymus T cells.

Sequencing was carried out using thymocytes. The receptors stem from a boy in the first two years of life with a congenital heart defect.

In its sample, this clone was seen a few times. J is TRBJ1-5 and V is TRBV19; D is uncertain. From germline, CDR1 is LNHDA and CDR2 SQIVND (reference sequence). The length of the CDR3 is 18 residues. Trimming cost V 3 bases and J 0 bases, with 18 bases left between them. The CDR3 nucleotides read TGTGCCAGTAGTATGGATCGGGAGGCCTACTATAGCAATCAGCCCCAGCATTTT. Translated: CASSMDREAYYSNQPQHF.

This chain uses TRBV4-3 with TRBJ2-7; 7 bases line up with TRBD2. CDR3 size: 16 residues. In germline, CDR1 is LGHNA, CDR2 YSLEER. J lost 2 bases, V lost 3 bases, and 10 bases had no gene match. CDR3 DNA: TGCGCCAGCAGCCAGCACACGGGAGGACCCACCTACGAGCAGTACTTC. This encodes CASSQHTGGPTYEQYF.

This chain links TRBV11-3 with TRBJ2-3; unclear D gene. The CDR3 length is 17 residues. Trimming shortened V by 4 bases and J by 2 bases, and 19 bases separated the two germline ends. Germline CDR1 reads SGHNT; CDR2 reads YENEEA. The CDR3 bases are TGTGCCAGCAGCTGTGCTGGGTTACAGTTTAACACAGATACGCAGTATTTT. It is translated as CASSCAGLQFNTDTQYF.

The CDR3 DNA follows: TGTGCCAGCAGGTTTTGCGGGAGGGGGACAGATACGCAGTATTTT. Translating it yields CASRFCGRGTDTQYF. The rearrangement joins TRBV12-1 to TRBJ2-3; whether TRBD2, the table's D call, matches the DNA was not checked. TRBV12-1 corresponds to a pseudogene. There are 15 residues in the CDR3.

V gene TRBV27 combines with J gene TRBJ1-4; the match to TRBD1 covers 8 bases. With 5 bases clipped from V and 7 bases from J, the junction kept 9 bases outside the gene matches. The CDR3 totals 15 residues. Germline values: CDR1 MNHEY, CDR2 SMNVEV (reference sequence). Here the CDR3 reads CASSADRDIGEKLFF. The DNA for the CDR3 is TGTGCCAGCAGTGCGGACAGGGATATTGGTGAAAAACTGTTTTTT.

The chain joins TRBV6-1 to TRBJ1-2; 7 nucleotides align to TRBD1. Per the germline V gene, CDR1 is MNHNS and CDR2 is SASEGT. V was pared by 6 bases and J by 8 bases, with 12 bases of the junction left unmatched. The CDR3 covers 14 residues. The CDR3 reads CASRGQPLYGGYTF. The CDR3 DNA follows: TGTGCCAGCAGGGGACAGCCCTTGTATGGGGGCTACACCTTC.

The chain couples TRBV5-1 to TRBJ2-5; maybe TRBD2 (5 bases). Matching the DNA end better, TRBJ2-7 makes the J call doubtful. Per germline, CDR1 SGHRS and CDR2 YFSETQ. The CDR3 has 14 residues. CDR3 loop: CASSLQSGTYEQYF. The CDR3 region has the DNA TGCGCCAGCAGCTTGCAAAGCGGTACCTACGAGCAGTACTTC.

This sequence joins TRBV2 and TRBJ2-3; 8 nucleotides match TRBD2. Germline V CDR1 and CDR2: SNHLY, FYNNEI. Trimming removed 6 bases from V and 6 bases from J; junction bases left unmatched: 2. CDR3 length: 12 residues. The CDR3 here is CASRGLEDTQYF. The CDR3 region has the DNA TGTGCCAGCAGGGGACTAGAGGATACGCAGTATTTT.

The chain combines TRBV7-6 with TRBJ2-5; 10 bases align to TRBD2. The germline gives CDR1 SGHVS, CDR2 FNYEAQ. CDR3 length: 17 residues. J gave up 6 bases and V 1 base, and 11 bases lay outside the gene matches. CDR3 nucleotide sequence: TGTGCCAGCAGCTTAGAACCAGCGGGAGGGCCAAGGCAGACCCAGTACTTC. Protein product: CASSLEPAGGPRQTQYF.